This T cell receptor (beta chain) was recorded in a study of T cell responses to AZD1222 COVID-19 vaccine. With V trimmed by 6 bases and J by 5 bases, 3 bases remained unmatched. Germline-derived CDR1 and CDR2 are MNHEY and SVGAGI. The CDR3 is 13 residues long. Profiling relied on immunoSEQ multiplex PCR, and the TCRdb table lists in-frame clones only, not all of them. The sample gives 75,000 to 85,000 clones, around 80% of which show up once; about 26% is in the top ten. Specimen: peripheral blood, collected 28 days after the second dose of the MenACWY control vaccine. The receptor's source is an adult who received the MenACWY meningococcal vaccine as a control. The chain uses TRBV6-5 and TRBJ1-5, with 8 bases aligning to TRBD1. CDR3 in DNA: TGTGCCAGCAGCAGGGGGCTCGATCAGCCCCAGCATTTT. This gives the protein CASSRGLDQPQHF.